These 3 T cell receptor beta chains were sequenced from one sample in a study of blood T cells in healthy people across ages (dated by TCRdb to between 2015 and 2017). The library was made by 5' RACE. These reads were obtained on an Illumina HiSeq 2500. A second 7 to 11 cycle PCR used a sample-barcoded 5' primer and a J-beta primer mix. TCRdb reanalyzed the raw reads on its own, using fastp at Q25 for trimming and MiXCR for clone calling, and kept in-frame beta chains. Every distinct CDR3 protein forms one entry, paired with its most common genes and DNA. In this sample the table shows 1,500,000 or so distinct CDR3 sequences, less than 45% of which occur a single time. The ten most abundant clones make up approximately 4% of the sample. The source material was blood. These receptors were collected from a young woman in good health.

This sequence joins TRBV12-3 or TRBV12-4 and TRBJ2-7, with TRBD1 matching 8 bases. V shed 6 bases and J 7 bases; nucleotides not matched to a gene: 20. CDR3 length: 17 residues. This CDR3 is CASRIAGGANPIKEQYF. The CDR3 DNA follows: TGTGCCAGCAGAATTGCAGGGGGCGCAAACCCCATTAAGGAGCAGTACTTC.

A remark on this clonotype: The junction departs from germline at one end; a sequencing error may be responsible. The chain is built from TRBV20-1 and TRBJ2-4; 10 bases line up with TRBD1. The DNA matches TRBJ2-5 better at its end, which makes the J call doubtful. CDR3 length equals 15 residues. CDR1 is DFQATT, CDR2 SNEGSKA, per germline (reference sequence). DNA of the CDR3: TGCAGTACTAGAGGTGGGACAGGGGACCAAGAGACCCAGTACTTC. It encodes CSTRGGTGDQETQYF.

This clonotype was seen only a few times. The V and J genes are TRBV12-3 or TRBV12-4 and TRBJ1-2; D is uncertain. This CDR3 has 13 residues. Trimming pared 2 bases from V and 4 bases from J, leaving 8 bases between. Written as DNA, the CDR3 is TGTGCCAGCAGTTTACGCCTCCCCTATGGCTACACCTTC. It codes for CASSLRLPYGYTF.